Included here is one T cell receptor beta chain sequence, with context. Time point reported: after neoadjuvant nivolumab, at surgical resection. Profiled with immunoSEQ multiplex PCR; TCRdb holds only in-frame clones, not every one. Among 6,500 to 8,000 clones listed, approximately 70% were seen once. The data belong to a study of neoadjuvant anti-PD-1 for oral cavity cancer. The germline V gene has CDR1 MNHEY and CDR2 SMNVEV (reference sequence). There are 17 residues in the CDR3. V lost 5 bases and J lost 0, with 17 bases in between. The TCR originated in a person between 40 and 85 years old with oral cavity squamous cell carcinoma. V usage is TRBV27 and J usage is TRBJ1-5, with D uncertain. The input for sequencing was PBMCs, taken after nivolumab (anti-PD-1) treatment. CDR3: CASSPLRGTGSNQPQHF. In DNA form, the CDR3 reads TGTGCCAGCAGTCCGTTGCGGGGAACGGGTAGCAATCAGCCCCAGCATTTT.